The rows below give T cell receptor beta chains drawn from one sample of a study of naive and memory T cell subsets. TCRdb itself ran the UMI-ligation and nested PCR reads through MiXCR, one entry per CDR3 protein. The data hold over 110,000 distinct CDR3 sequences, with around 21% observed a single time. The material sequenced was naive CD8+ T cells from blood. The receptors derive from a human donor in good health. Both conserved end residues are part of each CDR3. A D gene is named only where the DNA matches it firmly. Clone sizes are given selectively: once, few, many, or a class where the clone is expanded.

J gene	D gene	V gene	clone size	CDR3 protein	CDR3 DNA
TRBJ2-7	TRBD2	TRBV11-2	.	CASRTRTSVAYEQYF	TGTGCCAGCAGGACTCGGACTAGTGTTGCCTACGAGCAGTACTTC
TRBJ2-7	.	TRBV6-5	few	CASSYGQGIYEQYF	TGTGCCAGCAGTTACGGTCAGGGGATCTACGAGCAGTACTTC
TRBJ2-1	.	TRBV6-1	few	CASSEPRAPPYNEQFF	TGTGCCAGCAGTGAACCCCGGGCCCCACCATACAATGAGCAGTTCTTC
TRBJ2-7	.	TRBV5-6	.	CASAEVGGDEQYF	TGTGCCAGCGCTGAAGTAGGAGGGGACGAGCAGTACTTC
TRBJ2-7	TRBD2	TRBV2	once	CASSETLAAPEQYF	TGTGCCAGCAGTGAAACCCTAGCGGCCCCCGAGCAGTACTTC
TRBJ2-1	TRBD1	TRBV27	few	CASSLYRPGQGNEQFF	TGTGCCAGCAGTTTATACAGGCCGGGACAGGGGAATGAGCAGTTCTTC
TRBJ2-1	.	TRBV27	many	CASRQTDTSNNEQFF	TGTGCCAGCCGACAGACAGACACCTCCAACAATGAGCAGTTCTTC
TRBJ2-3	.	TRBV7-8	.	CASSPGVEADTQYF	TGTGCCAGCAGCCCGGGAGTAGAGGCAGATACGCAGTATTTT
TRBJ2-1	TRBD2	TRBV5-1	.	CASSWGLADTYNEQFF	TGCGCCAGCAGCTGGGGACTAGCGGACACCTACAATGAGCAGTTCTTC
TRBJ2-5	TRBD1	TRBV11-2	few	CASSSIGRDRETQETQYF	TGTGCCAGCAGCTCAATAGGGAGGGACAGGGAGACGCAGGAGACCCAGTACTTC
TRBJ2-7	.	TRBV5-6	once	CASSLDGNAQYF	TGTGCCAGCAGCTTGGATGGCAACGCGCAGTACTTC
TRBJ1-5	.	TRBV27	.	CASGSPDHNQPQHF	TGTGCCAGCGGGAGCCCTGACCACAATCAGCCCCAGCATTTT
TRBJ2-5	TRBD1	TRBV27	.	CASKFQGIKQDRGHVTQYF	TGTGCCAGCAAATTTCAGGGAATAAAACAGGACAGGGGGCATGTGACCCAGTACTTC
TRBJ1-1	TRBD1	TRBV4-1	.	CASSQVDRENTEAFF	TGCGCCAGCAGCCAAGTGGACAGGGAGAACACTGAAGCTTTCTTT
TRBJ2-3	TRBD1	TRBV29-1	few	CSVVWTGADTQYF	TGCAGCGTTGTTTGGACAGGGGCAGATACGCAGTATTTT
TRBJ1-5	.	TRBV28	.	CAIKPYSNQPQHF	TGTGCCATTAAACCGTATAGCAATCAGCCCCAGCATTTT
TRBJ1-4	TRBD1	TRBV7-2	.	CASSLRSVGTGASLSPEKLFF	TGTGCCAGCAGCCTCCGATCCGTTGGGACAGGGGCCTCTCTTTCCCCTGAAAAACTGTTTTTT
TRBJ2-7	TRBD2	TRBV20-1	.	CSARGEGTYEQYF	TGCAGTGCTAGAGGGGAGGGAACATACGAGCAGTACTTC
TRBJ2-1	.	TRBV11-2	.	CASSLVGQGSEFF	.
TRBJ2-7	TRBD1	TRBV5-4	.	CASSLYETGLYEQYF	TGTGCCAGCAGCTTGTACGAGACAGGGTTATACGAGCAGTACTTC
TRBJ1-1	.	TRBV7-9	.	CASSPAWGADSTEAFF	TGTGCCAGCAGCCCGGCTTGGGGGGCGGATAGCACTGAAGCTTTCTTT
TRBJ1-5	TRBD1	TRBV12-3/TRBV12-4	.	CASSRDRGQPQHF	TGTGCCAGCAGCCGGGACAGGGGTCAGCCCCAGCATTTT
TRBJ1-2	.	TRBV28	.	CASSFSGTDGYTF	TGTGCCAGCAGTTTTTCCGGGACGGATGGCTACACCTTC
TRBJ1-2	.	TRBV24-1	.	CATAGGKEDYGYTF	TGTGCCACGGCGGGGGGAAAGGAAGACTATGGCTACACCTTC
TRBJ2-3	TRBD2	TRBV7-2	few	CASSLGSGMKADTQYF	TGTGCCAGCAGCTTAGGTAGCGGGATGAAAGCAGATACGCAGTATTTT
TRBJ2-3	.	TRBV6-6	few	CASSYTTDTQYF	TGTGCCAGCAGTTACACTACAGATACGCAGTATTTT
TRBJ2-7	.	TRBV6-5	few	CASSYSGGGYEQYF	TGTGCCAGCAGTTACTCCGGGGGCGGGTACGAGCAGTACTTC